This T cell receptor (beta chain) was captured by sequencing in a study of CD4 T cells in relation to SARS-CoV-2 and coronaviruses. Whole-study findings and limits: Pre-pandemic and post-infection samples never came from the same donor. The cross-reactivity analysis covered only spike protein, not other viral proteins. According to naive versus memory sequencing, detected responses are memory recall, not newly primed.

Produced via immunoSEQ multiplex PCR; TCRdb's table is partial and in-frame only. The data show about 56,000 clones, under 95% seen once. This CDR3 is built from 15 residues. The germline V gene has CDR1 SGHVS and CDR2 FQNEAQ. The germline V and J ends were trimmed by 5 bases and 2 bases, with 15 bases remaining between them. This clone was counted between two and nine times. Its antigen is not identified. The gene calls are TRBV7-8 and TRBJ1-2, with D hard to call. Sequenced input: naive CD4+ T cells from PBMCs. The subset denotes: naive CD4+ T cells isolated by negative enrichment. This TCR derives from an adult with COVID-19. The CDR3 DNA sequence: TGTGCCAGCAGCCCTAGGTCGGCGACAAACTATGGCTACACCTTC. Protein product: CASSPRSATNYGYTF.